This passage covers 32 T cell receptor beta chains from one sample sequenced in a study of blood T cells in healthy people across ages. Through a sample-barcoded 5' primer and a J-beta primer mix, a second PCR was run for roughly 6 to 11 cycles. TCRdb re-derived calls from the 5' RACE reads in MiXCR, one entry per CDR3 protein. In the table there are 700,000 to 1,000,000 distinct CDR3 sequences, about 42% of which are singletons. The sample taken for sequencing was blood. The receptors were gathered from a man aged 55 to 70 in good health.

The CDR3 loop is CASTIPADSQSEAFF. Written as DNA, the CDR3 is TGTGCCAGCACCATTCCCGCTGACAGCCAATCAGAAGCTTTCTTT. This chain joins TRBV6-5 and TRBJ1-1; D is perhaps TRBD1 (5 bases). This CDR3 spans 15 amino acids. Germline values: CDR1 MNHEY, CDR2 SVGAGI. Trimming shortened V by 7 bases and J by 8 bases, and 23 bases separated the two germline ends.

The chain uses TRBV20-1 and TRBJ2-7, with D uncertain. Trimming pared 0 bases from V and 2 bases from J, leaving 17 bases between. The CDR3 length is 16 residues. CDR1 is DFQATT and CDR2 is SNEGSKA in the germline V gene (reference sequence). CDR3 sequence reads: CSARDLRTAITYEQYF. DNA of the CDR3: TGCAGTGCTAGAGATCTTCGGACGGCTATTACCTACGAGCAGTACTTC.

The chain combines TRBV9 with TRBJ2-7, with 8 bases aligning to TRBD2. With V trimmed by 4 bases and J by 7 bases, 13 bases remained unmatched. This CDR3 is built from 15 residues. Looked up from germline, CDR1 is SGDLS and CDR2 is YYNGEE. The CDR3 here is CASSSGAGDLTEQYF. The CDR3 bases are TGTGCCAGCAGCTCAGGAGCGGGGGACCTTACGGAGCAGTACTTC.

The rearrangement links TRBV6-1 to TRBJ1-1, with D possibly matching TRBD1 (5 bases). The germline V gene has CDR1 MNHNS and CDR2 SASEGT. The V gene lost 8 bases and the J gene lost 5 bases, with 15 bases spanning the gap. This CDR3 comprises 13 residues. The CDR3 here is CASVDQGVTEAFF. In DNA, the CDR3 is TGTGCCAGCGTGGACCAAGGGGTTACTGAAGCTTTCTTT.

This clonotype turned up a few times. This rearrangement joins TRBV20-1 to TRBJ2-5, with 11 bases that match TRBD2. CDR3 length: 13 amino acids. Losses at the gene ends were 4 bases for V and 2 bases for J; bases not matched to a gene: 0. Looked up from germline, CDR1 is DFQATT and CDR2 is SNEGSKA (reference sequence). The CDR3 DNA follows: TGCAGTGCTACTAGCGGGGGGCAAGAGACCCAGTACTTC. Translating gives CSATSGGQETQYF.

The chain combines TRBV7-3 with TRBJ1-1; TRBD1 agrees at 7 bases. V gave up 5 bases and J gave up 7 bases; unmatched junction bases: 10. Germline-derived CDR1 and CDR2 are SGHTA and FQGTGA. The CDR3 covers 14 residues. CDR3 sequence: CASSPQRDSSEAFF. The CDR3 DNA reads as TGTGCCAGCAGCCCCCAACGGGACAGCAGTGAAGCTTTCTTT.

This sequence joins TRBV3-1 and TRBJ2-5; unclear D gene. Judging by the DNA end, TRBJ2-7 fits better; the J call may be wrong. The V gene's germline CDR1 is LGHDT and CDR2 YNNKEL (reference sequence). The CDR3 sequence is 13 residues long. CDR3 in DNA: TGTGCCAGCAGCCCATCTAAGGGCTACGAGCAGTACTTC. Its protein product is CASSPSKGYEQYF.

This clonotype was found a few times. The chain joins TRBV20-1 to TRBJ1-2; maybe TRBD1 (6 bases). Trimming shortened V by 3 bases and J by 7 bases, and 24 bases separated the two germline ends. The V gene's germline CDR1 is DFQATT and CDR2 SNEGSKA (reference sequence). The CDR3 runs 16 residues. Here the CDR3 reads CSASTPLSRGSFGYTF. In DNA form, the CDR3 reads TGCAGTGCTAGCACACCTCTAAGCAGGGGATCCTTTGGCTACACCTTC.

The chain uses TRBV24-1 and TRBJ2-3; maybe TRBD2 (5 bases). This CDR3 is built from 13 residues. Deletions cut 3 bases from V and 4 bases from J, with 7 bases between. Germline CDR1 reads KGHDR; CDR2 reads SFDVKD. The CDR3 region has the DNA TGTGCCACCAGTGATCTACTAGCAGATACGCAGTATTTT. This encodes CATSDLLADTQYF.

The chain uses TRBV27 and TRBJ1-2, with 10 bases aligning to TRBD1. Trimming cost V 6 bases and J 7 bases; bases outside gene matches: 5. In germline, CDR1 is MNHEY, CDR2 SMNVEV (reference sequence). The CDR3 spans 13 residues. The CDR3 loop reads CASRVGQGFGYTF. CDR3 nucleotide sequence: TGTGCCAGCAGAGTGGGACAGGGGTTTGGCTACACCTTC.

Only a few counts were recorded for this clonotype. J is TRBJ1-2 and V is TRBV15, with TRBD1 matching over 8 bases. After removal of 0 bases from V and 5 bases from J, the junction contained 8 bases not matched to a gene. CDR3 length: 16 amino acids. Germline lookup yields CDR1 LNHNV and CDR2 YYDKDF (reference sequence). The CDR3 nucleotides are TGTGCCACCAGCAGAGAGCCGGCAGGGGGCTTGTATGGCTACACCTTC. Encoded protein: CATSREPAGGLYGYTF. Drawing the rest from reference TRBV15 and TRBJ1-2, the complete variable domain is DAMVIQNPRYQVTQFGKPVTLSCSQTLNHNVMYWYQQKSSQAPKLLFHYYDKDFNNEADTPDNFQSRRPNTSFCFLDIRSPGLGDTAMYLCATSREPAGGLYGYTFGSGTRLTVV.

This chain uses TRBV7-2 with TRBJ2-5; the D gene is possibly TRBD1 (6 bases). The germline V and J ends were trimmed by 5 bases and 2 bases, with 12 bases remaining between them. The germline V gene encodes CDR1 SGHTA and CDR2 FQGNSA. The CDR3 has 14 residues. The CDR3 nucleotides are TGTGCCAGCAGCCCGGGACAAAGACAAGAGACCCAGTACTTC. Its translation: CASSPGQRQETQYF. Supplemented by reference TRBV7-2 and TRBJ2-5, the full variable domain reads GAGVSQSPSNKVTEKGKDVELRCDPISGHTALYWYRQSLGQGLEFLIYFQGNSAPDKSGLPSDRFSAERTGGSVSTLTIQRTQQEDSAVYLCASSPGQRQETQYFGPGTRLLVL.

Only a few counts were recorded for this clonotype. The V gene is TRBV5-4, the J gene TRBJ2-1, with 10 bases lining up with TRBD1. This CDR3 contains 15 residues. The junction had 4 bases not matched to a gene; V was cut back by 4 bases and J by 3 bases. The germline V gene encodes CDR1 SGHNT and CDR2 YYREEE (reference sequence). The CDR3 loop is CASSLRTGGYNEQFF. The CDR3 DNA sequence: TGTGCCAGCAGCCTTCGGACAGGGGGCTACAATGAGCAGTTCTTC.

This clonotype was detected a few times. V and J are TRBV14 and TRBJ2-5; TRBD2 might be the D (6 bases). The CDR3 spans 12 residues. Germline lookup yields CDR1 SGHDN and CDR2 FVKESK. Trimming took off 4 bases at V and 11 bases at J, with 14 bases between the two ends. The CDR3 DNA sequence: TGTGCCAGCAGCCGAGGGACTTTGGAGCAGTACTTC. This sequence encodes CASSRGTLEQYF.

This chain connects TRBV6-2 or TRBV6-3 to TRBJ2-7, with 7 bases that match TRBD2. J lost 2 bases, V lost 6 bases, and 4 bases had no gene match. The CDR3 has 13 amino acids. Per the germline V gene, CDR1 is MNHEY and CDR2 is SVGEGT. The CDR3 DNA is TGTGCCAGCAGCCGAGGACTAGCCTACGAGCAGTACTTC. Its protein is CASSRGLAYEQYF.

This clonotype was detected a few times. The chain carries TRBV28 and TRBJ1-1, with no clear D. Germline V gene sequence: CDR1 MDHEN, CDR2 SYDVKM. The CDR3 totals 12 residues. V was trimmed by 1 base and J by 5 bases, leaving 5 bases between them. CDR3 sequence reads: CASSLSRTEAFF. CDR3 nucleotide sequence: TGTGCCAGCAGTTTATCACGGACTGAAGCTTTCTTT.

On this clonotype itself: A read error may produce the germline difference seen at one junction end. The genes are TRBV5-1 and TRBJ2-7; 9 positions match TRBD1. CDR3 size: 15 residues. In germline, CDR1 is SGHRS, CDR2 YFSETQ. The CDR3 protein is CAGSPGQGRSYEQYF. CDR3 in DNA: TGCGCCGGCAGCCCGGGACAGGGACGGTCCTACGAGCAGTACTTC.

J is TRBJ2-5 and V is TRBV5-8; no clear D gene. Germline loops: CDR1 SGHTS, CDR2 YDEGEE. V was trimmed by 1 base and J by 5 bases, leaving 18 bases between them. The CDR3 runs 16 residues. CDR3 nucleotides: TGTGCCAGCAGCTTGATAGGAAGAAGGGTGGGGGAGACCCAGTACTTC. Amino acid sequence: CASSLIGRRVGETQYF.

This clonotype has a handful of counts. This chain joins TRBV6-5 and TRBJ2-5; D gene ambiguous. The CDR3 loop spans 14 amino acids. From germline, CDR1 is MNHEY and CDR2 SVGAGI. The ends were cut back, 0 bases at V and 3 bases at J, with 8 bases in the middle. The CDR3 DNA reads TGTGCCAGCAGTTACTCGAAACTGAAAGAGACCCAGTACTTC. Encoded protein: CASSYSKLKETQYF.

The chain links TRBV6-2 or TRBV6-3 to TRBJ2-1; no firm D call. With the DNA end fitting TRBJ2-7 better, the J assignment may be wrong. CDR3 size: 16 residues. The V gene's germline CDR1 is MNHEY and CDR2 SVGEGT. Written as DNA, the CDR3 is TGTGCCAGCAGTTACTCGACCACCCCCTCCTACAATGAGCAGTACTTC. Translating gives CASSYSTTPSYNEQYF.

The rearrangement joins TRBV12-3 or TRBV12-4 to TRBJ1-1; 8 bases line up with TRBD1. There are 14 residues in the CDR3. J lost 6 bases, V lost 7 bases, and 10 bases had no gene match. The CDR3 nucleotides are TGTGCCAGCACCATAACAGGGGGTGAGCCTGAAGCTTTCTTT. It codes for CASTITGGEPEAFF.

The chain links TRBV6-5 to TRBJ2-6; D call uncertain. Germline CDR1 is MNHEY and CDR2 is SVGAGI. Trimming stripped 0 bases from V and 0 bases from J, with 12 bases between. The length of the CDR3 is 18 residues. CDR3 region: CASSYSWVPSSGANVLTF. CDR3 nucleotide sequence: TGTGCCAGCAGTTACTCGTGGGTACCGAGCTCTGGGGCCAACGTCCTGACTTTC.

The chain recombines TRBV20-1 with TRBJ1-2, with a possible D match to TRBD1 (6 bases). CDR3 length: 19 amino acids. The germline V and J ends were trimmed by 3 bases and 8 bases, with 34 bases remaining between them. Germline V gene sequence: CDR1 DFQATT, CDR2 SNEGSKA (reference sequence). The CDR3 sequence: CSASQSPGRQAAGRSGYTF. In DNA, the CDR3 is TGCAGTGCTAGTCAAAGCCCCGGGAGACAGGCCGCTGGTAGGAGCGGCTACACCTTC.

This clonotype appeared a single time. The chain's CDR3 is CAWSVGSADTQYF. As DNA, the CDR3 is TGTGCCTGGAGTGTGGGATCCGCAGATACGCAGTATTTT. V usage is TRBV30 and J usage is TRBJ2-3; unclear D gene. This CDR3 region has 13 residues. V lost 0 bases and J 4 bases, leaving 8 bases between the germline ends. Germline CDR1 and CDR2: GTSNPN and SVGIG (reference sequence).

This chain connects TRBV25-1 to TRBJ2-5; no reliable D call. CDR3 length equals 11 residues. Germline lookup yields CDR1 MGHDK and CDR2 SYGVNS. V was pared by 10 bases and J by 8 bases, with 14 bases between. As DNA, the CDR3 is TGTGCCAACCAGCCCCGCGGAACCCAGTACTTC. Protein product: CANQPRGTQYF.

This clonotype was observed a handful of times. V is TRBV12-3 or TRBV12-4 and J is TRBJ2-7; 12 bases agree with TRBD2. V lost 7 bases to trimming and J lost 4 bases; unmatched junction nucleotides: 2. CDR3 length equals 13 residues. In DNA, the CDR3 is TGTGCCAGCAAACTAGCGGGGGGTTACGAGCAGTACTTC. Translated: CASKLAGGYEQYF.

This clonotype has more than one count but fewer than ten. This chain connects TRBV4-2 to TRBJ1-6; TRBD1 agrees at 11 bases. CDR1 LGHNA and CDR2 YNFKEQ come from the germline V gene. The CDR3 extends over 17 amino acids. The V gene end was trimmed by 1 base and the J gene end by 7 bases; junction bases not matched to a gene: 6. In DNA, the CDR3 is TGTGCCAGCAGCCAAGCATTAGGGACAGGGGGAAATTCACCCCTCCACTTT. Its protein product is CASSQALGTGGNSPLHF.

Remarks on this clonotype: A much larger clone sits a single nucleotide away, making a read error possible. The chain joins TRBV7-2 to TRBJ2-7, with 8 bases lining up with TRBD1. Trimming at V came to 5 bases and at J to 5 bases, leaving 5 bases not matched to a gene. CDR1 SGHTA and CDR2 FQGNSA come from the germline V gene. The CDR3 length is 13 residues. The CDR3 nucleotides read TGTGCCAGCAGCAAACCGGGACAGGACGAGCAGTACTTC. Translation gives CASSKPGQDEQYF.

CDR3 DNA: TGCGCCAGCAGCCAAGATATTGGGTCTTTCAATGAAAAACTGTTTTTT. Its protein product is CASSQDIGSFNEKLFF. The chain joins TRBV4-3 to TRBJ1-4; D is ambiguous. Looked up from germline, CDR1 is LGHNA and CDR2 is YSLEER. This CDR3 spans 16 amino acids. V lost 0 bases and J lost 5, with 13 bases in between.

Only one count was recorded for this clonotype. The V and J genes are TRBV20-1 and TRBJ1-5; possible D gene TRBD1, 5 bases. Germline V gene sequence: CDR1 DFQATT, CDR2 SNEGSKA (reference sequence). CDR3 length equals 13 residues. The ends were cut back, 3 bases at V and 7 bases at J, with 13 bases in the middle. The CDR3: CSASIREGQPQHF. DNA for the CDR3: TGCAGTGCTAGTATCAGGGAAGGGCAGCCCCAGCATTTT.

This clonotype was seen ten or more times. The chain employs TRBV10-3 and TRBJ1-2, with TRBD1 matching over 9 bases. V was clipped by 2 bases and J by 7 bases; unmatched bases: 8. The CDR3 is 15 amino acids. Germline CDR1 and CDR2: ENHRY and SYGVKD. The CDR3 nucleotides read TGTGCCATCAGTGAGCATGGACAGGGGCCTTCTGGCTACACCTTC. It translates to CAISEHGQGPSGYTF.

This chain links TRBV4-3 with TRBJ2-1; D gene ambiguous. V lost 0 bases and J 12 bases, leaving 12 bases between the germline ends. The CDR3 contains 13 residues. Germline V lookup: CDR1 LGHNA, CDR2 YSLEER. CDR3 region: CASSQDLSDGQFF. CDR3 DNA: TGCGCCAGCAGCCAAGATCTAAGCGATGGGCAGTTCTTC.